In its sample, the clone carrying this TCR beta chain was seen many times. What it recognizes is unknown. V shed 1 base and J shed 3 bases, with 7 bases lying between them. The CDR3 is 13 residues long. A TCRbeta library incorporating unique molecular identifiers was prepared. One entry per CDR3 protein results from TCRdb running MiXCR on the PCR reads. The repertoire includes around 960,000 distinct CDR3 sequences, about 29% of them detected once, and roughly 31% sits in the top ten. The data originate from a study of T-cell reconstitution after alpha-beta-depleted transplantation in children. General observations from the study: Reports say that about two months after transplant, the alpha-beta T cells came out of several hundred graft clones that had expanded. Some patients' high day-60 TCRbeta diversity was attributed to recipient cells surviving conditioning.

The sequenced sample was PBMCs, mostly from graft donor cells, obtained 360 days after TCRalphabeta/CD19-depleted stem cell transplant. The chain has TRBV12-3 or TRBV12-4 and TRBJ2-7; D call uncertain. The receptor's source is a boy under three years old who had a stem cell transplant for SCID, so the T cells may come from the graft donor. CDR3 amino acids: CASSLGGVYEQYF. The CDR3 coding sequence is TGTGCCAGCAGTTTAGGTGGGGTCTACGAGCAGTACTTC.